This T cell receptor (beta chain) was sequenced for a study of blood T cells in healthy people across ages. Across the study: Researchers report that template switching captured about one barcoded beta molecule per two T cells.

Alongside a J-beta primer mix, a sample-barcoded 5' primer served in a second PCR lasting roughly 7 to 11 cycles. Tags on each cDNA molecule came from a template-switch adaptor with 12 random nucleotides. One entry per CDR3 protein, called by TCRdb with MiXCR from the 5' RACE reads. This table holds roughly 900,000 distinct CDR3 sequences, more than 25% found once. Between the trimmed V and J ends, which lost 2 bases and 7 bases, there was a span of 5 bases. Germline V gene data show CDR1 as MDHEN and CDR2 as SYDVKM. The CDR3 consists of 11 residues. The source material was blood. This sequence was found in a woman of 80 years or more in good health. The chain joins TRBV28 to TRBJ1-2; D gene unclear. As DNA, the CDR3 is TGTGCCAGCAGTTTACGAGCTGGCTACACCTTC. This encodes CASSLRAGYTF.